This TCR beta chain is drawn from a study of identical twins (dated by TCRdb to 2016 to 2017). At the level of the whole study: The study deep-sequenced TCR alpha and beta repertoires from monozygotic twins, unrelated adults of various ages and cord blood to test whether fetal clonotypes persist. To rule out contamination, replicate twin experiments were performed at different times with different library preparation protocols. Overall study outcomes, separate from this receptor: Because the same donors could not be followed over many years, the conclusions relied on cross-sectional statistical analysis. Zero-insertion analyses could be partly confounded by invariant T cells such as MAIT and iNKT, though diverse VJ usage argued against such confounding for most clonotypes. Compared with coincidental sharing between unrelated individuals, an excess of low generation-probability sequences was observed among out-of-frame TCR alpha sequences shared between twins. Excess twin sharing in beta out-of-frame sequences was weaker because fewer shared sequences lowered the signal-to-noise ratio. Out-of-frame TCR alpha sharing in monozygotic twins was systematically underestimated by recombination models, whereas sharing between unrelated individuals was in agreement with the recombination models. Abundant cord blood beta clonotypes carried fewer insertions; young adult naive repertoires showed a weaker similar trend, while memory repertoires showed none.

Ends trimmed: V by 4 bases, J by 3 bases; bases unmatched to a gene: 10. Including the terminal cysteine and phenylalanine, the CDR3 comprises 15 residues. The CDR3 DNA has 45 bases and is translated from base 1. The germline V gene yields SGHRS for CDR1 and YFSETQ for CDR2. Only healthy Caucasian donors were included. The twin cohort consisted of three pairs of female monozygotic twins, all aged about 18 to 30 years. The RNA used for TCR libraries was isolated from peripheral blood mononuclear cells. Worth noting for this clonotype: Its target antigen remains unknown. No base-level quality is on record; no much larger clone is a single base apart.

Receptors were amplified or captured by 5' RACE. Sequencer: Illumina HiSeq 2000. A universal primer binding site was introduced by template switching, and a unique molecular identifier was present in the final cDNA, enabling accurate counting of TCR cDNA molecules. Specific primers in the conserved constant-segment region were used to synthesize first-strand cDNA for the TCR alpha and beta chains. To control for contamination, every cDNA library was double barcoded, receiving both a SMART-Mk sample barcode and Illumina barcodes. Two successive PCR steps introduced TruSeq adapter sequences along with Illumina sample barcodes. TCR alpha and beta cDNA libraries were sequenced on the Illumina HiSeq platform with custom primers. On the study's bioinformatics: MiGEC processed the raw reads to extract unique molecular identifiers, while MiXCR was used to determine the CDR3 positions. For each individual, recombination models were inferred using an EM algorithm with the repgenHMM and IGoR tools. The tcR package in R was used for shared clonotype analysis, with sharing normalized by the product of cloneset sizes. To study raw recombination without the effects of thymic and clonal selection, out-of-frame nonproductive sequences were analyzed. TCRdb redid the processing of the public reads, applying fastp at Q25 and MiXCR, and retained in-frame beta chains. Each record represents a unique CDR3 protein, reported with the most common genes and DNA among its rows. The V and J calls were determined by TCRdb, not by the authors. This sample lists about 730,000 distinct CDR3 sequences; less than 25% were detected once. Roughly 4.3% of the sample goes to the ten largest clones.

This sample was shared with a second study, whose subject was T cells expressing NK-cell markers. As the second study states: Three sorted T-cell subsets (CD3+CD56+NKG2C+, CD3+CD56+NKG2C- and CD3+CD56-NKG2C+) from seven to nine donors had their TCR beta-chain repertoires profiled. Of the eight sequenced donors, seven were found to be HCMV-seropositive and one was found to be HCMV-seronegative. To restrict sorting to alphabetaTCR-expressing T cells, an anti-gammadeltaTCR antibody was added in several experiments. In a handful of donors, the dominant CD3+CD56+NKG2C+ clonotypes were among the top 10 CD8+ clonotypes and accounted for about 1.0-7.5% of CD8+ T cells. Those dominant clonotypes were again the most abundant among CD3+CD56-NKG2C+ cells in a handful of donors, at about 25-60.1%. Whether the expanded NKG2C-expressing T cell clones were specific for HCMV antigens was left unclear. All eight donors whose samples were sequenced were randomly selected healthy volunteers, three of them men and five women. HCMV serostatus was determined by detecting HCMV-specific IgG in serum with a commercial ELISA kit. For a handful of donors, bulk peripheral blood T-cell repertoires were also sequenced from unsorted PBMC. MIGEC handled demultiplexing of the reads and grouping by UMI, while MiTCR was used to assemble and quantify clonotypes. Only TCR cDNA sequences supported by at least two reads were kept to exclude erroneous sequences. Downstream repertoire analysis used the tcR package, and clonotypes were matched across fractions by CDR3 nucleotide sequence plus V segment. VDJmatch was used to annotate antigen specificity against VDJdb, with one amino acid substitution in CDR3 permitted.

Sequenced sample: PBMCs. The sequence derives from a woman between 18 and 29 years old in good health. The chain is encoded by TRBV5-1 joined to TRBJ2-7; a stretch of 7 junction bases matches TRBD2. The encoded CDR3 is CASSPWREYLYEQYF. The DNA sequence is TGCGCCAGCAGCCCCTGGCGGGAGTACCTCTACGAGCAGTACTTC.